This T cell receptor (beta chain) comes out of a study of blood T cell repertoires in COVID-19 (dated by TCRdb to 2020 to 2022). As for the study more broadly: Samples from collaborators originated in the United States, Italy and Spain and spanned both the acute and convalescent phases of COVID-19. The repertoires were released in a freely available public database intended as a resource for research on the immune response to SARS-CoV-2. The sample metadata nearly always contained a de-identified subject ID, COVID-19 status, age in years and sex. Where available, HLA class I and class II types were taken from metadata supplied by the sample provider and were not determined by assay-based typing. The material from the prospective study consisted of cDNA or gDNA derived from T cells, B-cell-depleted T cells, or PBMCs. The dataset comprised deeply sampled blood TCRbeta repertoires from subjects exposed to, actively infected with, or recovered from COVID-19. The samples were drawn from the first 160 participants of the ongoing ImmuneRACE study and from 1,254 subjects provided by 6 global collaborators.

The CDR3 numbers 15 residues from cysteine through valine. CDR3 DNA is the only sequence kept; it has 45 bases, read in frame from the first base. The germline V gene sets CDR1 to SGHDN and CDR2 to FVKESK. Trimming takes 4 bases from V and 3 bases from J, and the germline ends sit 16 bases apart. The paper as a whole reports these results and caveats: Clinical and demographic metadata were provided uncurated, with the amount varying by source and participant.

The immunoSEQ Assay, a bias-controlled multiplex PCR, was used to amplify TCRbeta CDR3 regions from genomic DNA. Regarding the original processing steps: The number of nucleated cells in each sample was estimated from the amplification of reference gene primers within the assay. To quantify the absolute abundance of each unique TCRbeta CDR3 rearrangement, sequence reads were collapsed and filtered. For each sample, productive Simpson clonality was calculated by taking the square root of Simpson's diversity index across productive rearrangements. TCRdb limited this immuneACCESS table to in-frame rearrangements with V and J called. A share of clones is missing; checked studies link under half to unresolved V genes, and the rest is unexplained. That table furnishes V, J and clone size, whereas the DNA furnished D and trimming. Within this sample are 100,000 to 150,000 clones, with roughly 92% of them counted one time only. The top ten constitute approximately 2% of the sample.

In regard to this clone: No cognate antigen has been identified for it. Per-nucleotide qualities are absent, and no much larger clonotype sits a single base away.

In Seattle, one collaborating source enrolled patients while the infection was active and tracked those patients longitudinally over the course of disease. Whole blood was collected in K2EDTA tubes by collaborating institutions according to the institutions' own protocols. For TCRbeta analysis, collaborators shipped samples as frozen whole blood, isolated PBMCs, or DNA extracted from either of those sample types. This TCR was sampled from a man in his forties or fifties with COVID-19, enrolled during active disease. The chain is made from TRBV14 and TRBJ2-7, with TRBD2 as a weak D call on 6 bases. Specimen: peripheral blood. The CDR3 sequence is CASSPQWEALYEQYV. The DNA is as follows: TGTGCCAGCAGCCCCCAGTGGGAGGCCCTCTACGAGCAGTACGTC.